These 22 T cell receptor beta chains originate from one sample sequenced in a study of regulatory T cells in long-lasting Graves disease. Described time point: persistent/refractory GD, antithyroid drugs over 5 years with positive TRAb. PBMC-derived RNA was used for the TCR library. Through Arm-PCR of CDR3 regions and iRepertoire HTBI primers, TCR beta libraries were built. TCRdb itself ran the multiplex PCR reads through MiXCR, one entry per CDR3 protein. The sample lists hundreds of thousands of distinct CDR3 sequences, roughly 20% seen once, with less than 25% in the top ten. The input for sequencing was peripheral blood mononuclear cells (PBMCs), taken when the disease was refractory, from a patient treated with antithyroid drugs. The receptors were sampled from a female donor with Graves disease.

This clonotype appeared a few times. The gene calls are TRBV24-1 and TRBJ1-5; no reliable D call. The CDR3 is 14 residues long. Deletions cut 6 bases from V and 2 bases from J, with 10 bases between. Germline V gene data show CDR1 as KGHDR and CDR2 as SFDVKD. The CDR3 protein is CATSPGYRNQPQHF. CDR3 nucleotides: TGTGCCACCAGTCCGGGGTATCGCAATCAGCCCCAGCATTTT.

This chain uses TRBV19 with TRBJ2-7, with a weak D call TRBD1 (5 bases). The CDR3 is made up of 15 amino acids. Germline V gene data show CDR1 as LNHDA and CDR2 as SQIVND (reference sequence). The V and J ends lost 3 bases and 2 bases respectively, with 14 bases between them. The CDR3 sequence is CASSMGPGSPYEQYF. The DNA for the CDR3 is TGTGCCAGTAGTATGGGGCCAGGGTCCCCCTACGAGCAGTACTTC.

This clonotype was detected only a few times. The chain's CDR3 is CASSLWQGPLGSNQPQHF. As DNA, the CDR3 is TGTGCCAGCAGCCTGTGGCAGGGACCCTTAGGTAGCAATCAGCCCCAGCATTTT. This chain connects TRBV5-6 to TRBJ1-5; TRBD1 is a possible D gene (5 bases). This CDR3 is 18 amino acids long. The V and J ends lost 4 bases and 0 bases respectively, with 20 bases between them. Looked up from germline, CDR1 is SGHDT and CDR2 is YYEEEE.

The genes are TRBV11-2 and TRBJ2-2, with D maybe TRBD1 (6 bases). The length of the CDR3 is 15 residues. CDR1 and CDR2 from the germline V gene are SGHAT and FQNNGV. The V end lost 5 bases, the J end lost 8 bases, and 18 bases lay between the germline ends. The CDR3 nucleotides read TGTGCCAGCAGCACTAGACAGGCCGGGATTGGGGAGCTGTTTTTT. Translated, it gives CASSTRQAGIGELFF.

This clonotype turned up a few times. V is TRBV6-1 and J is TRBJ2-6; 7 bases map to TRBD1. The germline CDR1 and CDR2 sequences are MNHNS and SASEGT. V lost 7 bases to trimming and J lost 0 bases; unmatched junction nucleotides: 12. There are 18 residues in the CDR3. The CDR3 region is CASKGQPFGLSGANVLTF. CDR3 in DNA: TGTGCCAGCAAGGGACAGCCGTTTGGTCTCTCTGGGGCCAACGTCCTGACTTTC.

Remarks on this clonotype: Just one base apart from a much larger clone, this may be a read error. The J gene is TRBJ1-4, the V gene TRBV28; D uncertain. CDR3 length: 15 residues. Germline CDR1 is MDHEN and CDR2 is SYDVKM. CDR3: CASSLSGVTNEELFF. CDR3 nucleotide sequence: TGTGCCAGCAGTTTATCCGGGGTGACTAATGAAGAACTGTTTTTT. Variable domain in full (rest from reference TRBV28 and TRBJ1-4): DVKVTQSSRYLVKRTGEKVFLECVQDMDHENMFWYRQDPGLGLRLIYFSYDVKMKEKGDIPEGYSVSREKKERFSLILESASTNQTSMYLCASSLSGVTNEELFFGSGTQLSVL.

This clonotype was counted ten times or more. The rearrangement joins TRBV28 to TRBJ1-2, with 12 bases aligning to TRBD1. The CDR3 sequence is 16 residues long. CDR1 MDHEN and CDR2 SYDVKM come from the germline V gene. J was trimmed by 8 bases and V by 5 bases; bases with no gene match: 12. CDR3 DNA: TGTGCCAGCAGTAGCCCGGGACAGGGGGCGGCAGGGGGCTACACCTTC. This sequence encodes CASSSPGQGAAGGYTF.

This clonotype was seen only a few times. A read error may explain this, as a much larger clone is one base away. The chain combines TRBV12-3 or TRBV12-4 with TRBJ1-5; no definite D call. The CDR3 contains 16 residues. The V gene lost 3 bases and the J gene lost 0 bases, with 12 bases spanning the gap. DNA of the CDR3: TGTGCCAGCAGTTTCTGGACTCCTGATAGCAATCAGCCCCAGCATTTT. Translating gives CASSFWTPDSNQPQHF.

Points on this clonotype: A much larger clone lies a single base off, so this may be a read error. The gene calls are TRBV29-1 and TRBJ1-1, with TRBD1 as a possible D gene (5 bases). The germline gives CDR1 SQVTM, CDR2 ANQGSEA. Between the trimmed V and J ends, which lost 1 base and 4 bases, there was a span of 10 bases. The CDR3 covers 13 residues. The CDR3 region is CSVEGPGSTEAFF. CDR3 sequence (DNA): TGCAGCGTTGAAGGGCCAGGGAGCACTGAAGCTTTCTTT.

Ten or more counts support this clonotype. This chain joins TRBV2 and TRBJ2-7; no reliable D call. Deletions cut 7 bases from V and 5 bases from J, with 15 bases between. Germline V CDR1 and CDR2: SNHLY, FYNNEI. The length of the CDR3 is 13 residues. The CDR3 sequence: CASIGQERNEQYF. In DNA, the CDR3 is TGTGCCAGCATCGGGCAAGAGAGGAACGAGCAGTACTTC.

This clonotype was counted only a few times. This chain links TRBV6-1 with TRBJ2-3; D gene ambiguous. Per the germline V gene, CDR1 is MNHNS and CDR2 is SASEGT. The CDR3 consists of 16 residues. V lost 7 bases and J 5 bases, leaving 22 bases between the germline ends. CDR3 sequence reads: CASTVGRTPTGDTQYF. In DNA form, the CDR3 reads TGTGCCAGCACGGTAGGAAGAACCCCCACGGGAGATACGCAGTATTTT.

This clonotype has at least ten counts. The chain couples TRBV11-2 to TRBJ2-7; D may be TRBD2 (5 bases). The V end was cut by 5 bases, the J end by 4 bases, with 9 bases between. Germline V gene sequence: CDR1 SGHAT, CDR2 FQNNGV. This CDR3 has 12 residues. For the CDR3, the DNA is TGTGCCAGCAGCAAAGGAGGATACGAGCAGTACTTC. It translates to CASSKGGYEQYF.

This clonotype was seen repeatedly, ten times or more. The CDR3 DNA follows: TGTGCCAGCGTATGGGGCGGACCGAACACTGAAGCTTTCTTT. Translation gives CASVWGGPNTEAFF. The V gene is TRBV2, the J gene TRBJ1-1; TRBD1 is a possible D gene (5 bases). This CDR3 comprises 14 residues. Trimming took 8 bases from V and 1 from J, leaving 14 bases between them. Per germline, CDR1 SNHLY and CDR2 FYNNEI.

The sample holds a few counts of this clonotype. CDR3 amino acids: CAIKQNTGELFF. The CDR3 bases are TGTGCCATCAAACAGAACACCGGGGAGCTGTTTTTT. V and J are TRBV10-3 and TRBJ2-2; the D is unclear. Germline V gene data show CDR1 as ENHRY and CDR2 as SYGVKD. This CDR3 has 12 amino acids. V gave up 7 bases and J gave up 1 base, with 4 bases separating them.

This clonotype was seen ten or more times. The chain carries TRBV6-5 and TRBJ1-2, with 7 bases fitting TRBD1. This CDR3 is built from 15 residues. V lost 2 bases and J lost 4; bases outside the gene matches: 7. Germline assignment: CDR1 MNHEY and CDR2 SVGAGI. The CDR3 region has the DNA TGTGCCAGCAGTTACCCCGGGACAGCGGGCTATGGCTACACCTTC. Translation: CASSYPGTAGYGYTF.

In regard to this clonotype: Sequence at one end of the junction differs from germline and may be a read error. The V and J genes are TRBV7-3 and TRBJ2-1; TRBD1 agrees at 10 bases. The CDR3 runs 15 residues. Per germline, CDR1 SGHTA and CDR2 FQGTGA. The CDR3 spells CASRKGQGPYNERFF. The CDR3 coding sequence is TGTGCCAGCAGAAAGGGACAGGGGCCTTACAATGAGCGGTTCTTC.

This clonotype appeared many times. This chain uses TRBV12-3 or TRBV12-4 with TRBJ1-5; a possible D gene is TRBD1 (5 bases). The CDR3 contains 13 residues. The ends were cut back, 6 bases at V and 6 bases at J, with 12 bases in the middle. The CDR3 loop reads CASSLGTIQPQHF. CDR3 coding DNA: TGTGCCAGCAGCCTTGGGACGATTCAGCCCCAGCATTTT.

In its sample, this clonotype was seen a few times. The chain links TRBV7-8 to TRBJ2-6, with 8 bases that match TRBD1. The ends lost 2 bases at V and 0 bases at J; junction bases unmatched: 9. CDR3 length: 19 amino acids. Germline V gene data show CDR1 as SGHVS and CDR2 as FQNEAQ. The CDR3 DNA reads as TGTGCCAGCAGCTTAAGTCGAGACAGGGGAAGCTCTGGGGCCAACGTCCTGACTTTC. Its translation is CASSLSRDRGSSGANVLTF.

This clonotype occurred a few times. The genes are TRBV28 and TRBJ2-7; weak D call: TRBD2 (6 bases). CDR1 is MDHEN, CDR2 SYDVKM, per germline. The CDR3 runs 17 residues. V was trimmed by 3 bases and J by 5 bases, leaving 23 bases between them. Written as DNA, the CDR3 is TGTGCCAGCAGTTTTGGTGTCGTGGGGGGATGGGCCGACGAGCAGTACTTC. It codes for CASSFGVVGGWADEQYF.

This clonotype has a handful of counts. This chain joins TRBV19 and TRBJ2-7, with TRBD1 as a possible D gene (6 bases). This CDR3 is 14 amino acids long. V lost 3 bases and J lost 2, with 11 bases in between. Germline CDR1 reads LNHDA; CDR2 reads SQIVND (reference sequence). DNA for the CDR3: TGTGCCAGTAGTATTAAGACAGGACCCTACGAGCAGTACTTC. Protein sequence: CASSIKTGPYEQYF.

This clonotype has ten or more counts. The chain uses TRBV18 and TRBJ2-5; D might be TRBD2 (7 bases). V was clipped by 6 bases and J by 5 bases, with 19 bases between them. CDR3 length: 15 residues. CDR1 is KGHSH, CDR2 LQKENI, per germline. CDR3 protein: CASSYFVGGRETQYF. The CDR3 bases are TGTGCCAGCTCCTACTTCGTCGGGGGGCGTGAGACCCAGTACTTC.

The table lists this clonotype with a few counts. V and J are TRBV28 and TRBJ2-3; D uncertain. Trimming left V 3 bases short and J 4 bases short, with 11 bases between. CDR1 and CDR2 (germline): MDHEN, SYDVKM. This CDR3 has 14 amino acids. The CDR3 loop reads CASSFQGPSDTQYF. DNA of the CDR3: TGTGCCAGCAGTTTCCAAGGGCCGTCAGATACGCAGTATTTT.